These T cell receptor beta chains were read from a single sample in a study of cytomegalovirus exposure and HLA in healthy donors. This table comes from immunoSEQ multiplex PCR, and its TCRdb copy is limited to in-frame clones, with some not included. The table shows approximately 120,000 clones, with 89% occurring only once. Material: PBMCs. These receptors originate from a woman aged 18 to 35 in good health and CMV-seronegative. Each CDR3 is given with its conserved first and last residue. A D gene is named only where the DNA matches it firmly. Size tells how often a clone was seen (once, few, many) or the class of an expanded clone, and some rows leave it out.

D gene,clone size,J gene,V gene,CDR3 DNA,CDR3 protein
-,-,TRBJ1-3,TRBV28,TGTGCCAGCAGCCCGACAGGAAATGGAAACACCATATATTTT,CASSPTGNGNTIYF
-,-,TRBJ2-3,TRBV4-2,TGTGCCAGCAGCCAAGATTACAGGGGCACAGATACGCAGTATTTT,CASSQDYRGTDTQYF
TRBD2,-,TRBJ2-3,TRBV9,TGTGCCAGCAATAATCGGGGGGGCGGCACAGATACGCAGTATTTT,CASNNRGGGTDTQYF
TRBD1,-,TRBJ2-3,TRBV6-1,TGTGCCAGCAGTGGACAGGGGATTAGCACAGATACGCAGTATTTT,CASSGQGISTDTQYF
-,few,TRBJ2-3,TRBV2,TGTGCCAGCATTTCAGGATCGACTAGTATTTTGACGCAGTATTTT,CASISGSTSILTQYF
-,-,TRBJ2-2,TRBV21-1,TGTGCCAGCAGCCCTCAGCAGCGGGAGGGGTTGAGGACCGGGGAGCTGTTTTTT,CASSPQQREGLRTGELFF
-,few,TRBJ1-5,TRBV2,TGTGCCAGCAGTGCTGTGCAGGCTCCTCAGCCCCAGCATTTT,CASSAVQAPQPQHF
-,-,TRBJ1-2,TRBV30,TGTGCCTGGAGTCCTGCGTTCGGGTCCTATGGCTACACCTTC,CAWSPAFGSYGYTF
-,-,TRBJ2-1,TRBV6-1,TGTGCCAGCAGTGAAGAGGCAGGGTCGTACAATGAGCAGTTCTTC,CASSEEAGSYNEQFF
TRBD2,few,TRBJ2-3,TRBV7-9,TGTGCCAGCAGCTTGGGACTAGCGGGGACCCTGTATACGCAGTATTTT,CASSLGLAGTLYTQYF
-,-,TRBJ1-6,TRBV7-9,TGTGCCAGCAGCTTAGGCGGCAATTCACCCCTCCACTTT,CASSLGGNSPLHF
TRBD1,-,TRBJ1-4,TRBV9,TGTGCCAGCAGCGTAGCACCGGGACAGGGAGATGAAAAACTGTTTTTT,CASSVAPGQGDEKLFF
-,-,TRBJ2-2,TRBV19,TGTGCCAGTAAAGAGCGGGGGGAGCTGTTTTTT,CASKERGELFF
TRBD2,-,TRBJ2-7,TRBV27,TGTGCCAGCAGTTTATCCAGGGCTAGCGGAATTTACGAGCAGTACTTC,CASSLSRASGIYEQYF
-,-,TRBJ2-1,TRBV5-6,TGTGCCAGCGGGCGGGCGGCGGGACTCGGGTACAATGAGCAGTTCTTC,CASGRAAGLGYNEQFF
TRBD2,-,TRBJ2-5,TRBV19,TGTGCCAGTAGTATAGTACTGGGAGGGGAGACCCAGTACTTC,CASSIVLGGETQYF
-,-,TRBJ1-1,TRBV19,TGTGCCAGTAACATGAGGGAGTCCACTGAAGCTTTCTTT,CASNMRESTEAFF
-,-,TRBJ2-1,TRBV29-1,TGCAGCGTACACCAGGGTAGTTCGTACAATGAGCAGTTCTTC,CSVHQGSSYNEQFF
-,-,TRBJ1-4,TRBV6-6,TGTGCCAGTGGGCCCTCAACTAATGAAAAACTGTTTTTT,CASGPSTNEKLFF
-,-,TRBJ2-3,TRBV28,TGTGCCAGCAGTTTATCCCATGCAGTAAGGCAGTATTTT,CASSLSHAVRQYF
TRBD1,-,TRBJ2-7,TRBV7-9,TGTGCCAGCAGCCCATCCGGGACAGGGTCTCGCGAGCAGTACTTC,CASSPSGTGSREQYF
-,-,TRBJ1-3,TRBV6-5,TGTGCCAGCAGTTACTACGGGGGCTCTGGAAACACCATATATTTT,CASSYYGGSGNTIYF
-,few,TRBJ1-1,TRBV30,TGTGCCTGGAATACAGGGCGCGACATGAACACTGAAGCTTTCTTT,CAWNTGRDMNTEAFF
-,-,TRBJ2-7,TRBV5-1,TGCGCCAGCAGCTTGGTGGCAGGCTCCTACGAGCAGTACTTC,CASSLVAGSYEQYF
TRBD2,-,TRBJ2-1,TRBV7-2,TGTGCCAGCAGCTCCGGGAGGGCCGTCGATGAGCAGTTCTTC,CASSSGRAVDEQFF
TRBD2,-,TRBJ2-3,TRBV9,TGTGCCAGCAGCGTAGATTTAAGCGGGACCACAGATACGCAGTATTTT,CASSVDLSGTTDTQYF
-,-,TRBJ2-7,TRBV21-1,TGTGCCAGCAGCAAAGCGCAGGAGGGCAGGGTAGAGCAGTACTTC,CASSKAQEGRVEQYF
TRBD1,-,TRBJ1-1,TRBV27,TGTGCCAGCAGTTTTGGGGGCAGGGGGCGTCCTGAAGCTTTCTTT,CASSFGGRGRPEAFF
-,-,TRBJ1-1,TRBV18,TGTGCCAGCTCACCGGCCGGGGGTCTTTCCAACACTGAAGCTTTCTTT,CASSPAGGLSNTEAFF
-,-,TRBJ1-5,TRBV19,TGTGCCAGTAGTGGCCGAGCCGGGACTGAAAGCAATCAGCCCCAGCATTTT,CASSGRAGTESNQPQHF
-,-,TRBJ2-7,TRBV6-5,TGTGCCAGCAGTTACGGGCCGGGATCCTACGAGCAGTACTTC,CASSYGPGSYEQYF
TRBD2,-,TRBJ2-1,TRBV9,TGTGCCAGCAGCGTAGGAATTCCTAGCGGGGGGTACAATGAGCAGTTCTTC,CASSVGIPSGGYNEQFF
-,-,TRBJ2-1,TRBV19,TGTGCCAGTAGTCCTCCCCCTTACAATGAGCAGTTCTTC,CASSPPPYNEQFF
-,-,TRBJ1-4,TRBV5-1,TGCGCCAGCAGCTTGGTAGGGGGGGGCGCAACTAATGAAAAACTGTTTTTT,CASSLVGGGATNEKLFF
TRBD2,-,TRBJ2-1,TRBV6-5,TGTGCCAGCAGGCTAGCGGGAGGAATCAATGAGCAGTTCTTC,CASRLAGGINEQFF
-,-,TRBJ1-4,TRBV7-8,TGTGCCAGCAGCCCTAGTCGTGGTTGGGAAAAACTGTTTTTT,CASSPSRGWEKLFF
-,-,TRBJ1-4,TRBV28,TGTGCCAGCAGTGGGGGGACTAGGGCTAATGAAAAACTGTTTTTT,CASSGGTRANEKLFF